This is a list of T cell receptor beta chains from one sample in a study of T cell responses to AZD1222 COVID-19 vaccine. Some clones are missing from TCRdb's copy, which holds only in-frame ones; the method was immunoSEQ multiplex PCR. The table records about 130,000 clones, approximately 91% of them present only once. The material was peripheral blood, obtained 28 days after the second AZD1222 dose. The receptors were gathered from an adult who received the AZD1222 COVID-19 vaccine. Each CDR3 is given with its conserved first and last residue. The order of the fields is V gene, J gene, D gene, clone size, CDR3 protein, CDR3 DNA. A D gene is named only where the DNA matches it firmly. The size of a clone is reported for some rows only, either as once, few or many, or as a class for expanded clones.

TRBV7-7	TRBJ2-7	TRBD2	-	CASSKEAGGGYEQYF	TGTGCTAGCAGCAAAGAGGCGGGAGGAGGCTACGAGCAGTACTTC
TRBV19	TRBJ1-2	-	-	CASSILHGNNGYTF	TGTGCCAGTAGTATCCTACATGGTAACAATGGCTACACCTTC
TRBV16	TRBJ1-6	-	-	CVSSRSRSPLHF	TGTGTCAGCAGCCGTTCACGGTCACCCCTCCACTTT
TRBV5-4	TRBJ2-5	-	-	CASSFARETQYF	TGTGCCAGCAGCTTTGCGCGGGAGACCCAGTACTTC
TRBV27	TRBJ1-4	-	once	CASSKLYLGSNEKLFF	TGTGCCAGCAGTAAACTCTATCTGGGGTCTAATGAAAAACTGTTTTTT
TRBV9	TRBJ1-1	-	-	CASSAIGGTTEAFF	TGTGCCAGCAGCGCAATAGGGGGTACGACTGAAGCTTTCTTT
TRBV4-2	TRBJ2-1	TRBD2	-	CASSQDGAGVTYNEQFF	TGTGCCAGCAGCCAAGATGGAGCGGGAGTGACCTACAATGAGCAGTTCTTC
TRBV9	TRBJ2-2	TRBD1	-	CASRVTGGYGELFF	TGTGCCAGCAGGGTGACAGGGGGATACGGGGAGCTGTTTTTT
TRBV28	TRBJ2-7	TRBD2	-	CASLRGGPSYEQYF	TGTGCCAGCTTGCGGGGAGGGCCTTCCTACGAGCAGTACTTC
TRBV30	TRBJ1-5	-	-	CAWSGMSSDQPQHF	TGTGCCTGGAGTGGAATGTCAAGCGATCAGCCCCAGCATTTT
TRBV3-1/TRBV3-2	TRBJ1-1	-	-	CASSNLPSLDTEAFF	TGTGCCAGCAGCAACCTCCCTAGTCTTGACACTGAAGCTTTCTTT
TRBV5-1	TRBJ2-5	-	-	CASSTNRAQETQYF	TGCGCCAGCAGTACAAACAGGGCACAAGAGACCCAGTACTTC
TRBV18	TRBJ2-7	-	-	CASSPPSGEQYF	TGTGCCAGCTCACCACCGTCCGGAGAGCAGTACTTC
TRBV28	TRBJ2-3	-	-	CASSRERETDTQYF	TGTGCCAGCAGTCGAGAACGGGAGACAGATACGCAGTATTTT
TRBV5-4	TRBJ2-4	TRBD1	-	CASSKRQGVAKNIQYF	TGTGCCAGCAGCAAGAGACAGGGGGTAGCCAAAAACATTCAGTACTTC
TRBV18	TRBJ1-2	-	-	CASSLRQEDGYTF	TGTGCCAGCTCACTTCGACAGGAGGACGGCTACACCTTC
TRBV5-4	TRBJ2-1	TRBD2	-	CAIPKSGSRDEQFF	TGTGCCATCCCTAAAAGCGGGAGTAGGGATGAGCAGTTCTTC
TRBV2	TRBJ1-5	-	-	CASSERVGNQPQHF	TGTGCCAGCAGTGAAAGGGTAGGCAATCAGCCCCAGCATTTT
TRBV27	TRBJ1-2	TRBD1	-	CASKRQGHYGYTF	TGTGCCAGCAAGCGACAGGGACACTATGGCTACACCTTC
TRBV15	TRBJ2-7	-	-	CATSRDGWGATYEQYF	TGTGCCACCAGCAGAGATGGGTGGGGGGCAACCTACGAGCAGTACTTC
TRBV4-1	TRBJ2-2	TRBD1	-	CASSQRGEGQGKRELFF	TGCGCCAGCAGCCAAAGGGGGGAGGGACAGGGAAAGAGGGAGCTGTTTTTT
TRBV11-2	TRBJ2-5	TRBD2	-	CASSLGIQRGYQETQYF	TGTGCCAGCAGCTTAGGCATACAGCGGGGTTACCAAGAGACCCAGTACTTC
TRBV5-3	TRBJ1-6	TRBD1	-	CARSLGRDREEPPLHF	TGTGCCAGAAGCTTGGGGCGGGACAGGGAGGAACCACCCCTCCACTTT
TRBV27	TRBJ1-6	TRBD1	once	CASSPIGQGAGRHSPLHF	TGTGCCAGCAGTCCGATAGGACAGGGCGCGGGAAGACATTCACCCCTCCACTTT
TRBV5-4	TRBJ1-1	-	-	CASSSARAMNTEAFF	TGTGCCAGCAGCTCCGCCCGGGCGATGAACACTGAAGCTTTCTTT
TRBV7-2	TRBJ2-3	-	-	CASSLSGGDTQYF	TGTGCCAGCAGCCTAAGTGGGGGAGACACGCAGTATTTT
TRBV7-3	TRBJ2-1	TRBD1	-	CASSSQGLVNEQFF	TGTGCCAGCAGCTCACAGGGGTTGGTGAATGAGCAGTTCTTC
TRBV18	TRBJ2-3	-	once	CASSPRDLETDTQYF	TGTGCCAGCTCACCCCGGGACCTAGAAACAGATACGCAGTATTTT
TRBV6-4	TRBJ1-5	-	-	CASSDKYSNQPQHF	TGTGCCAGCAGTGACAAGTATAGCAATCAGCCCCAGCATTTT
TRBV5-1	TRBJ2-1	TRBD2	-	CASSLGLLAGNNEQFF	TGCGCCAGCAGCTTGGGTTTACTAGCGGGAAACAATGAGCAGTTCTTC
TRBV18	TRBJ1-5	-	once	CASSSGNQPQHF	TGTGCCAGCTCAAGTGGTAATCAGCCCCAGCATTTT
TRBV19	TRBJ2-2	TRBD2	few	CASSTARLAGGTNTGELFF	TGTGCCAGTAGTACCGCCAGACTAGCGGGAGGCACGAACACCGGGGAGCTGTTTTTT
TRBV4-1	TRBJ1-1	TRBD1	-	CASSQRFTPGAGTGGNTEAFF	TGCGCCAGCAGCCAAAGATTTACCCCCGGTGCCGGGACAGGCGGGAACACTGAAGCTTTCTTT
TRBV30	TRBJ1-2	-	-	CAWSGTVGLGYTF	TGTGCCTGGAGTGGGACGGTGGGCCTGGGCTACACCTTC
TRBV27	TRBJ1-5	TRBD1	-	CASSLWQGDQPQHF	TGTGCCAGCAGTTTATGGCAGGGGGATCAGCCCCAGCATTTT
TRBV7-9	TRBJ1-2	-	-	CASRRTGLAKSDYTF	TGTGCCAGCAGAAGAACAGGGTTGGCGAAGAGTGACTACACCTTC
TRBV5-5	TRBJ1-3	-	-	CASSPLGRNTIYF	TGTGCCAGCAGCCCATTGGGCAGAAACACCATATATTTT
TRBV3-1/TRBV3-2	TRBJ1-4	-	-	CASSPLGLGNEKLFF	TGTGCCAGCAGCCCCCTAGGGCTAGGTAATGAAAAACTGTTTTTT
TRBV6-5	TRBJ2-3	-	-	CASRPEGSTDTQYF	TGTGCCAGCAGGCCGGAGGGCAGCACAGATACGCAGTATTTT
TRBV19	TRBJ2-7	TRBD1	-	CASSTGVTGSYEQYF	TGTGCCAGTAGTACCGGTGTGACAGGGTCGTACGAGCAGTACTTC
TRBV28	TRBJ2-4	TRBD2	-	CASGEGGFAKNIQYF	TGTGCCTCGGGGGAGGGTGGCTTCGCCAAAAACATTCAGTACTTC
TRBV5-4	TRBJ2-3	TRBD2	-	CASSRTSGTDTQYF	TGTGCCAGCAGCCGGACTAGCGGTACAGATACGCAGTATTTT
TRBV5-1	TRBJ1-2	-	few	CASRPSDNYGYTF	TGCGCCAGCAGGCCCTCGGATAACTATGGCTACACCTTC
TRBV6-1	TRBJ1-3	-	-	CASSEAPIARGKVYF	TGTGCCAGCAGTGAAGCGCCTATCGCGAGGGGGAAGGTATATTTT
TRBV3-1/TRBV3-2	TRBJ1-5	-	-	CASSQGRGGQPQHF	TGTGCCAGCAGCCAAGGAAGGGGTGGTCAGCCCCAGCATTTT
TRBV29-1	TRBJ1-3	-	once	CSVPSGAGNTIYF	TGCAGCGTCCCGTCGGGGGCTGGAAACACCATATATTTT